This TCR beta chain is from a study of T cell repertoires in aging, cancer and after chemotherapy. TRB rearrangements spanning V, D and J were amplified using mixed TRB-A/B primers. TCRdb reprocessed the multiplex PCR reads with MiXCR, giving one entry per CDR3 protein. The sample carries approximately 2,700 distinct CDR3 sequences, 42% recorded once. The trim removed 4 bases at V and 3 bases at J, leaving 5 bases unmatched. The germline CDR1 and CDR2 sequences are MNHNS and SASEGT. The CDR3 is 15 residues long. In its sample, this clonotype was seen a few times. TCR beta rearrangements were amplified from peripheral blood genomic DNA.

This sequence joins TRBV6-1 and TRBJ2-1; 8 nucleotides line up with TRBD2. The receptor was isolated from a human donor with a blood cancer. The sequenced material came from blood. This CDR3 reads CASSVGSGSYNEQFF. The CDR3 coding sequence is TGTGCCAGCAGTGTCGGGAGCGGGAGCTACAATGAGCAGTTCTTC.